The T cell receptor (beta chain) described here comes from a study of cytomegalovirus exposure and HLA in healthy donors. The CDR3 totals 15 residues. The germline CDR1 and CDR2 sequences are SEHNR and FQNEAQ (reference sequence). Between the trimmed V and J ends, which lost 0 bases and 1 base, there was a span of 7 bases. Whole-study findings and limits: Cytomegalovirus status, reportedly, was diagnosed with high specificity and sensitivity by the classifier. Among immune exposure information, only CMV serostatus was available. In a later analysis, HLA-C alleles had the fewest associated TCRs, DRB1 alleles the most. TCR beta sequences numbering 16,951 were associated with HLA alleles at 0.05 false discovery rate in a later analysis.

In regard to this clone: Its antigen remains unknown.

Primers included in the PCR were 60 Vbeta and 13 Jbeta primers. Libraries were prepared by immunoSEQ multiplex PCR; TCRdb keeps only in-frame clonotypes and omits some of them. The specimen's table records 75,000 to 95,000 clones. V and J are TRBV7-9 and TRBJ2-1; possible D gene TRBD1, 6 bases. Sequencing used PBMCs. The clonotype was recovered from a man aged 25-45 years in good health and CMV-seronegative. The CDR3 DNA sequence: TGTGCCAGCAGCTTAGCACAGGGTTCCTACAATGAGCAGTTCTTC. It yields the protein CASSLAQGSYNEQFF.